The rows below give T cell receptor beta chains drawn from one sample of a study of identical twins. Each CDR3 protein is one row after TCRdb ran MiXCR on the 5' RACE reads. The table shows approximately 300,000 distinct CDR3 sequences, with over 8.5% occurring only once. The same data also contributed to another study, on yellow fever vaccine responses in identical twins.

Material for sequencing was CD8+ T cells sorted from blood. Receptors originate from a woman aged 18-29 years in good health. The CDR3 runs from the conserved cysteine through the conserved F or W. A D gene is named only where the DNA matches it firmly. The size field is filled for only some rows; it gives once, few, many or a size class.

clone_size j_call d_call v_call cdr3_length cdr3_nt cdr3_aa
many TRBJ2-7 TRBD2 TRBV20-1 15 TGCAGTGCTAGGTCTAGCGGGAAAAGCTCCTACGAGCAGTACTTC CSARSSGKSSYEQYF
NA TRBJ2-3 NA TRBV11-3 15 TGTGCCAGCAGCTTAGCGAGGACTAGCACAGATACGCAGTATTTT CASSLARTSTDTQYF
NA TRBJ2-7 TRBD1 TRBV29-1 14 TGCAGCGTTGTTGAGGGGGCAAGTCTTCACGAGCAGTACTTC CSVVEGASLHEQYF
few TRBJ1-1 NA TRBV11-2 14 TGTGCCAGCAGCTTCCTCGGGGAGATCACTGAAGCTTTCTTT CASSFLGEITEAFF
few TRBJ2-5 TRBD1 TRBV7-9 17 TGTGCCAGCAGCTTAGCACCGGGACAGGGGGCCGAAGAGACCCAGTACTTC CASSLAPGQGAEETQYF
NA TRBJ2-3 NA TRBV18 14 TGTGCCAGCTCACCAGAGAGACGCACAGATACGCAGTATTTT CASSPERRTDTQYF
few TRBJ2-7 TRBD2 TRBV27 15 TGTGCCAGCAGTAACATAGCGGGGGGGAGCAACGAGCAGTACTTC CASSNIAGGSNEQYF
NA TRBJ2-7 TRBD2 TRBV5-6 14 TGTGCCAGCAGCTTCAGCGGGGACCGCTACGAGCAGTACTTC CASSFSGDRYEQYF
many TRBJ2-7 NA TRBV20-1 14 TGCAGTGCTAGAGGCGGGACGTGGGCCTACGAGCAGTACTTC CSARGGTWAYEQYF
NA TRBJ2-7 NA TRBV27 13 TGTGCCAGCAGTTTGGGCAGCCAGAACGAGCAGTACTTC CASSLGSQNEQYF
NA TRBJ2-5 NA TRBV6-5 13 TGTGCCAGCAGTTACGCAGGGCAAGAGACCCAGTACTTC CASSYAGQETQYF
few TRBJ2-7 TRBD1 TRBV7-9 14 TGTGCCAGCAGCCCGGGGACAGGGTTCACCGAGCAGTACTTC CASSPGTGFTEQYF
many TRBJ2-3 NA TRBV29-1 16 TGCAGCGTGGTCGATCCGTCTACAGGGGCGGGGGATACGCAGTATTTT CSVVDPSTGAGDTQYF
few TRBJ2-7 NA TRBV7-9 14 TGTGCCAGCAGCTTCATAAGTCGGGGTCTCGAGCAGTACTTC CASSFISRGLEQYF
NA TRBJ2-1 NA TRBV6-2/TRBV6-3 11 TGTGCCAGCAGTTACTTTCGTGAGCAGTTCTTC CASSYFREQFF
NA TRBJ1-3 TRBD1 TRBV4-1 17 TGCGCCAGCAGCCCCCCCCTGGACAGGGAATCGGGAAACACCATATATTTT CASSPPLDRESGNTIYF
few TRBJ2-1 TRBD2 TRBV2 16 TGTGCCAGCAGTCCCACTCTAGCGGGAAATTACAATGAGCAGTTCTTC CASSPTLAGNYNEQFF
NA TRBJ1-1 NA TRBV30 14 TGTGCCTGGAGCTGGGGGACATCGAACACTGAAGCTTTCTTT CAWSWGTSNTEAFF
many TRBJ2-5 TRBD2 TRBV28 15 TGTGCCAGCAGTACGCCGGGACTACCTCGAGAGACCCAGTACTTC CASSTPGLPRETQYF
many TRBJ2-7 NA TRBV7-2 10 TGTGCCATCAAACCTTACGAGCAGTACTTC CAIKPYEQYF
NA TRBJ2-5 NA TRBV12-3/TRBV12-4 14 TGTGCCAGCAGTTTAGATGCTAGGACAGAGACCCAGTACTTC CASSLDARTETQYF
many TRBJ2-3 TRBD1 TRBV12-3/TRBV12-4 17 TGTGCCAGCAGTAAGGGGGCGCACGACTCTAGCACAGATACGCAGTATTTT CASSKGAHDSSTDTQYF
many TRBJ2-1 TRBD2 TRBV6-2/TRBV6-3 15 TGTGCCAGCAGCCACGGACTAGTGAGCTACAATGAGCAGTTCTTC CASSHGLVSYNEQFF
many TRBJ2-2 NA TRBV12-3/TRBV12-4 12 TGTGCCAGCAGCGACGTTCACGGGGAGCTGTTTTTT CASSDVHGELFF
NA TRBJ2-7 NA TRBV7-9 14 TGTGCCAGCAGCTTCGTGGAGGGGATATACGAGCAGTACTTC CASSFVEGIYEQYF
many TRBJ2-4 TRBD2 TRBV5-1 16 TGCGCCAGCAGCTTCTGGGCGGGAGAAAGCAAAAACATTCAGTACTTC CASSFWAGESKNIQYF
many TRBJ1-1 NA TRBV5-1 15 TGCGCCAGCAGCTTAGTAGGACAGCCGAACACTGAAGCTTTCTTT CASSLVGQPNTEAFF
NA TRBJ2-6 TRBD1 TRBV28 16 TGTGCCAGCAGTTTAAAGGGGGCGCGGGGGGCCAACGTCCTGACTTTC CASSLKGARGANVLTF
few TRBJ2-3 NA TRBV18 14 TGTGCCAGCTCGACGGTGAGAAACACAGATACGCAGTATTTT CASSTVRNTDTQYF